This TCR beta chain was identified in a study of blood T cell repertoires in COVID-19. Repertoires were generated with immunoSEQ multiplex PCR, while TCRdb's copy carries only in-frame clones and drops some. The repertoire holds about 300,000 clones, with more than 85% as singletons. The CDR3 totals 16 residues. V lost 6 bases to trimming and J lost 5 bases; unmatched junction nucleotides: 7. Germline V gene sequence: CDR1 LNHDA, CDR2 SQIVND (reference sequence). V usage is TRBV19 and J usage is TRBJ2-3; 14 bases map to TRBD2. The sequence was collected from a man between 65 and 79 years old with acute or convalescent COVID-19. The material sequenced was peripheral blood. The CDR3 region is CASSQGLAGVEDTQYF. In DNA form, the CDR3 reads TGTGCCAGTAGCCAGGGACTAGCGGGAGTGGAAGATACGCAGTATTTT.